This entry concerns a single TCR beta chain. The target antigen is unknown. This sample stems from a study of breast tumors, draining lymph nodes, adjacent tissues. MiXCR, run by TCRdb on the multiplex PCR reads, gives a single entry per CDR3 protein. The sample comprises some 130,000 distinct CDR3 sequences, 15% to 20% of which are singletons, and under 4.5% rests with the top ten. Study-level findings and limits: Compared with basal-like, luminal-like tumors shared significantly more repertoire with nontumor tissue. Compared with lymph nodes, tumors were less diverse; compared with nontumor tissue, more.

The germline V gene encodes CDR1 LNHDA and CDR2 SQIVND (reference sequence). The V segment lost 1 base and the J segment 5 bases; nucleotides outside the gene matches: 4. The CDR3 is made up of 14 amino acids. Axillary draining lymph nodes of breast cancer patients supplied the node samples. The clonotype comes from a female donor with breast cancer. Some clones in this sample may be carry-over from other donors' samples. The sample consisted of axillary lymph node tissue. This sequence joins TRBV19 and TRBJ2-5; 7 bases match TRBD1. CDR3 nucleotides: TGTGCCAGTAGTATAGGACAGGGCTTCGAGACCCAGTACTTC. The encoded protein is CASSIGQGFETQYF. The variable domain in full, with the rest retrieved from reference TRBV19 and TRBJ2-5, is DGGITQSPKYLFRKEGQNVTLSCEQNLNHDAMYWYRQDPGQGLRLIYYSQIVNDFQKGDIAEGYSVSREKKESFPLTVTSAQKNPTAFYLCASSIGQGFETQYFGPGTRLLVL.